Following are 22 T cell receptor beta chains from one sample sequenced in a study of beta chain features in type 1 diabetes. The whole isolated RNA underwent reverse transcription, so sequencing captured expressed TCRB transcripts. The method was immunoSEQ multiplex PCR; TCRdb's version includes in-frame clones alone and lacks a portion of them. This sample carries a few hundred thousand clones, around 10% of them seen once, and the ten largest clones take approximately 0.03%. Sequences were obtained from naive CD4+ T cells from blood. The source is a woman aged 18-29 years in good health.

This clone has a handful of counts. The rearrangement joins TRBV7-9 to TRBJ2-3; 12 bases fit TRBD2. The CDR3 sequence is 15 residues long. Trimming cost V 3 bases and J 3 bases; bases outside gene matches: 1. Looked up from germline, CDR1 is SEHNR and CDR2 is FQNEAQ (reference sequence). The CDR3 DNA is TGTGCCAGCAGCTTCGGACTAGCGGGAACAGATACGCAGTATTTT. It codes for CASSFGLAGTDTQYF.

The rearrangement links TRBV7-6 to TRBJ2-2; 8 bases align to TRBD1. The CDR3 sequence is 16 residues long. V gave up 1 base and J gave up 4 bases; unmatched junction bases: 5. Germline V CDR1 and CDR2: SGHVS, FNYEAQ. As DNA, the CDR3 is TGTGCCAGCAGCTTAGGTGGTCAGGGGGCCACCGGGGAGCTGTTTTTT. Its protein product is CASSLGGQGATGELFF. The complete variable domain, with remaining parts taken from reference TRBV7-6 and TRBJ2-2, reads GAGVSQSPRYKVTKRGQDVALRCDPISGHVSLYWYRQALGQGPEFLTYFNYEAQQDKSGLPNDRFSAERPEGSISTLTIQRTEQRDSAMYRCASSLGGQGATGELFFGEGSRLTVL.

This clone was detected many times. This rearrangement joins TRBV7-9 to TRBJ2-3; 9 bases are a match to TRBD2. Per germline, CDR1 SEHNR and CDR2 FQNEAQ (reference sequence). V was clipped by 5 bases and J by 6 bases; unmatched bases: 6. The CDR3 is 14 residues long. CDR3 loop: CASSLHTSGDTQYF. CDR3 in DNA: TGTGCCAGCAGCCTACACACTAGCGGGGATACGCAGTATTTT.

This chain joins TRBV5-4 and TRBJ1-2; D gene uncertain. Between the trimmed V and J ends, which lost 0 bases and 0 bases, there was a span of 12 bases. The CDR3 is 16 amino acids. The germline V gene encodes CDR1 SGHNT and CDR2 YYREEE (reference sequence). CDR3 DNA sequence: TGTGCCAGCAGCTTGGGGTCCACGGTTACTAACTATGGCTACACCTTC. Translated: CASSLGSTVTNYGYTF.

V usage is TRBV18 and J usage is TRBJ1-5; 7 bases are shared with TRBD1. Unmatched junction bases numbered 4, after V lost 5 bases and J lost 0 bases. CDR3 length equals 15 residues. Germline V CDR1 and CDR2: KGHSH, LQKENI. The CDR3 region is CASSKDRNSNQPQHF. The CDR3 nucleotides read TGTGCCAGCTCAAAGGACAGGAATAGCAATCAGCCCCAGCATTTT.

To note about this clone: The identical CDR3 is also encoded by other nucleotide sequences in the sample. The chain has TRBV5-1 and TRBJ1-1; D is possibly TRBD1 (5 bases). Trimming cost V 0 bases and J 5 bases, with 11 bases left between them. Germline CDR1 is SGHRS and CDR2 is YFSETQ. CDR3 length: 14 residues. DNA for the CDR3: TGCGCCAGCAGCTTGGCCGGGGGAGGGACTGAAGCTTTCTTT. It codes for CASSLAGGGTEAFF.

The CDR3: CASSYSLAGVEQYF. CDR3 nucleotides: TGTGCCAGCAGTTACTCGCTAGCGGGGGTCGAGCAGTACTTC. The chain links TRBV6-5 to TRBJ2-7; 10 bases are shared with TRBD2. V trimming: 0 bases; J trimming: 6 bases; junction bases outside the gene matches: 2. The CDR3 has 14 amino acids. Germline values: CDR1 MNHEY, CDR2 SVGAGI.

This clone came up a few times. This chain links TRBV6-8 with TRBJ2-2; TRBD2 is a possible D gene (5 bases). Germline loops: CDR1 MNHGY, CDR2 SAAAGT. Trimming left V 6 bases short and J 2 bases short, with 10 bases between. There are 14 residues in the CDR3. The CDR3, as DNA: TGTGCCAGCAGAGTTAGCGTCAACACCGGGGAGCTGTTTTTT. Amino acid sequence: CASRVSVNTGELFF.

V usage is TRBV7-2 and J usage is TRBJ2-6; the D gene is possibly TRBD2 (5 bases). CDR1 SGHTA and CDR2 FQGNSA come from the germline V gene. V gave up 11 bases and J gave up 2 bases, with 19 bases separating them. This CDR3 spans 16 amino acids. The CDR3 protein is CAHSPQRTPGANVLTF. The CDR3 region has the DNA TGTGCCCACTCGCCGCAGCGGACCCCTGGGGCCAACGTCCTGACTTTC.

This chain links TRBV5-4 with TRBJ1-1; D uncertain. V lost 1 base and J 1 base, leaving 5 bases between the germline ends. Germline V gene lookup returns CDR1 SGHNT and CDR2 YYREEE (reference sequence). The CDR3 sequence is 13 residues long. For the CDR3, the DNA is TGTGCCAGCAGCTTGACAGAGAACACTGAAGCTTTCTTT. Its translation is CASSLTENTEAFF.

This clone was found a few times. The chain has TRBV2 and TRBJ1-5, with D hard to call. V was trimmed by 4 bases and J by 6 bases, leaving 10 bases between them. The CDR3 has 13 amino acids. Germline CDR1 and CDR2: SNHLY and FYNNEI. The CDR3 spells CASSVEGTQPQHF. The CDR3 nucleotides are TGTGCCAGCAGTGTGGAGGGAACTCAGCCCCAGCATTTT.

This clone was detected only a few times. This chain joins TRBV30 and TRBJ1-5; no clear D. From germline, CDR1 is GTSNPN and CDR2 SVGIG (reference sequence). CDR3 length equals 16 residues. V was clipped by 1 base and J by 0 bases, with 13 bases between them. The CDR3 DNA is TGTGCCTGGAGTGCTCGAGGATCATATAGCAATCAGCCCCAGCATTTT. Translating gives CAWSARGSYSNQPQHF.

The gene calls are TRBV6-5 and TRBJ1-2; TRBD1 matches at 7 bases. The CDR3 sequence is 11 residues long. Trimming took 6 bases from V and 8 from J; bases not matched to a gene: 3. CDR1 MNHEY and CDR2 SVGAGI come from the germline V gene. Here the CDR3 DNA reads TGTGCCAGCAGACAGGGGAGGGGCTACACCTTC. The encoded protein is CASRQGRGYTF.

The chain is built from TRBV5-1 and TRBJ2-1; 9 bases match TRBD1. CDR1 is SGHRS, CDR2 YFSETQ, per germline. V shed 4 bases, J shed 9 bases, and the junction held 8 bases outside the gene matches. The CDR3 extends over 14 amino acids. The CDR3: CASSPDRGGFEQFF. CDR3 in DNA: TGCGCCAGCAGCCCGGACAGGGGCGGATTTGAGCAGTTCTTC.

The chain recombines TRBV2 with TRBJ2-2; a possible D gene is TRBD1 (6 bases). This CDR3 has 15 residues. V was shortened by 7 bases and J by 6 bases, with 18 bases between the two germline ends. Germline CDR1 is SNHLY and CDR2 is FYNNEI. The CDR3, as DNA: TGTGCCAGCATTCGGGACAAGATGCGGGCCGGGGAGCTGTTTTTT. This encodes CASIRDKMRAGELFF. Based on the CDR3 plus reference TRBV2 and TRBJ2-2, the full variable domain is EPEVTQTPSHQVTQMGQEVILRCVPISNHLYFYWYRQILGQKVEFLVSFYNNEISEKSEIFDDQFSVERPDGSNFTLKIRSTKLEDSAMYFCASIRDKMRAGELFFGEGSRLTVL.

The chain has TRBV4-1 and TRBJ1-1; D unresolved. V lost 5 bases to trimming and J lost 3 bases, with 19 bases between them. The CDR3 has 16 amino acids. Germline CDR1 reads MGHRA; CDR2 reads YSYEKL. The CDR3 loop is CASSNRGIVRDTEAFF. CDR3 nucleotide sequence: TGCGCCAGCAGCAACCGAGGAATAGTCCGGGACACTGAAGCTTTCTTT.

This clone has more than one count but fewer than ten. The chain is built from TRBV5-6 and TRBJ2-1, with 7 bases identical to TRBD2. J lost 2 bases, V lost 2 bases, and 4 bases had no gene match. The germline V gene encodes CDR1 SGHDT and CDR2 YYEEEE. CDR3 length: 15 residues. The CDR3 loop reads CASSLGGSTYNEQFF. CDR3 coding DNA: TGTGCCAGCAGCTTAGGCGGGAGCACCTACAATGAGCAGTTCTTC. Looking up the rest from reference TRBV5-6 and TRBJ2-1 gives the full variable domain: DAGVTQSPTHLIKTRGQQVTLRCSPKSGHDTVSWYQQALGQGPQFIFQYYEEEERQRGNFPDRFSGHQFPNYSSELNVNALLLGDSALYLCASSLGGSTYNEQFFGPGTRLTVL.

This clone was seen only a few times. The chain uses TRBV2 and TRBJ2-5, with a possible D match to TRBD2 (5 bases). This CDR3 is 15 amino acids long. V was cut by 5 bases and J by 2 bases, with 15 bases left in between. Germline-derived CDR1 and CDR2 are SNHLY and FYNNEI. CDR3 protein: CASSPLASRQETQYF. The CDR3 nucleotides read TGTGCCAGCAGTCCCCTAGCTTCGCGACAAGAGACCCAGTACTTC.

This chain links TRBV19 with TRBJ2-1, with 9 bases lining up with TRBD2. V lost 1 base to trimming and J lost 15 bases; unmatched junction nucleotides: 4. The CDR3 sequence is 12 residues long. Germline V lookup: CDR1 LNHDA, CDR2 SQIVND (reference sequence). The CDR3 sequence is CASSIAGTSSFF. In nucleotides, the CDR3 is TGTGCCAGTAGTATAGCCGGGACTAGCTCGTTCTTC.

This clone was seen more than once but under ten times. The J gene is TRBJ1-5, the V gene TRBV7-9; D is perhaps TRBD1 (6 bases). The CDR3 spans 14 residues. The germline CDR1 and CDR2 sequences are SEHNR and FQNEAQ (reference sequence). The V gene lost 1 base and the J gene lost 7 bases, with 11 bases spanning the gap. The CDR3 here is CASSLGPGDQPQHF. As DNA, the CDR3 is TGTGCCAGCAGCTTAGGGCCAGGGGACCAGCCCCAGCATTTT.

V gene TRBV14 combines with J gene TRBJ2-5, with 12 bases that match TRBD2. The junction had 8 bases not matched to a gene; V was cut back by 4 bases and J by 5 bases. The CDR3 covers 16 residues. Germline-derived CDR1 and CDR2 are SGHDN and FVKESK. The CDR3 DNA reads TGTGCCAGCAGCCTTACTAGCGGGGGGCGATTCGAGACCCAGTACTTC. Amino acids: CASSLTSGGRFETQYF.

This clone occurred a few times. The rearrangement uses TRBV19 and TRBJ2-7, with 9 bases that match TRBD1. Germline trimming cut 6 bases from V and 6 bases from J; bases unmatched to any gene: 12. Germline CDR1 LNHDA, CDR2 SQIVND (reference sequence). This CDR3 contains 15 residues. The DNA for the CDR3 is TGTGCCAGTAGGGCAACGGGGGACAGGGTCCGCGAGCAGTACTTC. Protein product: CASRATGDRVREQYF. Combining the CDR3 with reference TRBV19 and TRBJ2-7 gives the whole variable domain DGGITQSPKYLFRKEGQNVTLSCEQNLNHDAMYWYRQDPGQGLRLIYYSQIVNDFQKGDIAEGYSVSREKKESFPLTVTSAQKNPTAFYLCASRATGDRVREQYFGPGTRLTVT.